This TCR beta chain is from a study of Ad26.COV2.S vaccination and SARS-CoV-2 variants. Study-level information: The authors gave Ad26.COV2.S intramuscularly, either once or twice 56 days apart.

Per germline, CDR1 SGHRS and CDR2 YFSETQ. The CDR3 loop spans 15 amino acids. The J segment lost 4 bases and the V segment lost 0 bases, leaving 0 bases of the junction unmatched. The sample's treatment: 19 received Ad26.COV2.S at low or high dose, single or two shots; a few received placebo; per-sample allocation not given. Sampling occurred on day 63 after the first vaccine or placebo injection. The assay was immunoSEQ multiplex PCR, and TCRdb's table has in-frame clones only and misses some. The repertoire holds over 450,000 clones, with 89% as singletons. The source material was peripheral blood, sampled in a trial of Ad26.COV2.S vaccine versus placebo. The J gene is TRBJ2-1, the V gene TRBV5-1; 11 bases match TRBD2. The TCR sequence derives from a person aged 18-60 years who received the Ad26.COV2.S COVID-19 vaccine or a placebo. CDR3 coding DNA: TGCGCCAGCAGCTTGGGACTAGCGGGGTACAATGAGCAGTTCTTC. This codes for CASSLGLAGYNEQFF.